Below, one T cell receptor (beta chain) is given with its context. In this sample, this clonotype turned up a few times. Which antigen it targets is not known. Base-call qualities are not available, and no considerably larger clone is one nucleotide away. CDR1 PRHDT and CDR2 FYEKMQ were looked up in the germline V gene (reference sequence). The CDR3 sequence holds 18 residues, the cysteine and phenylalanine included. Just the 54-base CDR3 DNA is kept, in frame starting at base 1. The library relied on 5' RACE. Sequencing was performed on an Illumina HiSeq 2500. The second PCR ran for roughly 7 to 12 cycles and used a J-beta primer mix along with a sample-barcoded 5' primer. A unique molecular identifier was introduced onto each TCR beta cDNA molecule by a template-switch 5' adaptor carrying 12 random nucleotides. Each sample yielded at least 3 million CDR3-containing paired-end reads. First-strand cDNA synthesis was performed from all RNA using the Mint cDNA synthesis kit, with priming by a TRBC-specific oligonucleotide. All cDNA was treated with uracil-DNA glycosylase and then went through a first 18-cycle PCR with the universal primers M1SS and BC2_uni_R. For the original study's pipeline: For normalization, 1 million high-quality reads were randomly selected from each sample, with every read carrying a distinct molecular identifier. Reads with shared molecular identifiers were discarded instead of being binned into consensus sequences. MiTCR, with a Q25 quality threshold and the strictest error-elimination algorithm, was used for CDR3 identification, clonotype clustering and error correction. Lower-bound total TCR beta diversity was estimated with a nonparametric unseen species model using Euler transformation. TCRdb trimmed public reads at Q25 via fastp, called clones via MiXCR and kept in-frame beta chains. Rows with a matching CDR3 protein are joined into one entry that keeps the most common DNA and genes. These V and J calls rely on TCRdb rather than the paper's analysis. This sample has about 1 million distinct CDR3 sequences in its table, and roughly 24% of those were observed once. Around 0.7% of the sample rests with the top ten.

The data are from a study of blood T cells in healthy people across ages (dated by TCRdb to between 2014 and 2017). Broadly, across the study: In model experiments, roughly one uniquely barcoded TCR beta cDNA molecule per two T cells was captured by template switching. The study measured age-related changes in TCR beta repertoire diversity using deep sequencing normalized with unique cDNA molecular identifiers. The donors were divided into four age groups: young (average around 17 years), middle-aged (around 41), aged (approximately 64) and long-lived (about 84). For two donors (one aged 18 to 29 and one aged 80 or older), the study analyzed two additional independent replicas of 1 million unique cDNA reads from the same blood draw.

Summary of the overall study and its limitations: The long-lived group showed more naive CD4+ T cells, fewer expanded clones and increased TCR diversity than the aged group, suggesting age selection. Estimates of total diversity based on one million sequenced T cells were considered lower bounds and underestimates. Observed TCR beta diversity per million T cells fell roughly linearly with age, and a significant reduction was already apparent by age around 40. Donor CMV infection status was unknown, potentially confounding age-related changes in expanded clonotypes. Conclusive comparison of naive and antigen-experienced compartments was prevented by the profiling of bulk unsorted PBMCs. There was a strong correlation between observed TCR beta diversity and the percentage of naive T cells measured by flow cytometry.

The donors were roughly 38 Caucasian individuals from Russia, aged roughly 6 to 100 years, who were systemically healthy. Ten milliliters of peripheral blood were drawn from each donor into EDTA-treated Vacutainer tubes. PBMCs were isolated by Ficoll-Paque density-gradient centrifugation, with at least 6 million obtained per sample. Total RNA, at least 6 micrograms per sample, was extracted from PBMCs with Trizol reagent. The percentages of naive CD45RAhigh/CD27high T cells were determined by flow cytometry on a PBMC aliquot from every donor. The sample also formed part of further work on T cells of mothers and their children. Per the second study: The donors were nine systemically healthy Caucasian individuals, made up of three mothers and their six children. cDNA synthesis consumed the entire amount of extracted RNA, loaded at around 1.5 ug RNA in each 15 ul reaction. In the second PCR, the M1S primer introduced both the sample barcodes and 2-4 random nucleotides. Each mother yielded over 8.5 million TCR beta CDR3 reads and each child 2.5 million to 3 million reads. Thymic selection similarly shapes TCR recombination output in related and unrelated pairs, with minor effect from inherited differences. Normalized repertoire overlap in related mother-child pairs was always slightly higher than in unrelated mother-child pairs, but the difference was never significant. No persistent microchimeric T cell clones were found, with a detection sensitivity of approximately 100 clones per million clonotypes. Deep NGS was used in the study to compare the TCR beta repertoires of mothers and children and to look for features that separate related mother-child pairs from unrelated individuals. Mothers averaged roughly 36 +/- 4 years of age and children averaged about 10 +/- 4 years. After adapters were ligated using NEBNext reagents, the libraries underwent 100+100 nt paired-end sequencing on an Illumina HiSeq 2000. To avoid cross-contamination, the mother libraries and the child libraries were prepared a month apart and sequenced in separate runs. Between about 500,000 and 2,300,000 distinct TCR beta clonotypes were identified per donor. Naive TCR beta clonotypes were estimated from low-frequency clonotypes matched to each donor's FACS-determined naive share, without sorting.

This chain joins TRBV13 to TRBJ2-5; TRBD1 agrees with 7 junctional bases. The J call may be wrong; the DNA end is better matched by TRBJ2-7. The sequenced sample was blood. The sequence derives from a girl aged 2 to 9 in good health. The CDR3: CASSSLKRTGGCSYEQYF. The bases read TGTGCCAGCAGCTCCCTAAAACGGACAGGAGGATGTTCCTACGAGCAGTACTTC.